This T cell receptor (beta chain) appears in the sequencing data of a study of T-cell reconstitution after alpha-beta-depleted transplantation in children. Unique molecular identifiers were incorporated when the TCRbeta library was constructed. One entry per CDR3 protein results from TCRdb running MiXCR on the PCR reads. The repertoire holds around 140,000 distinct CDR3 sequences, 8% to 10% seen once, with roughly 20% in the top ten. This clonotype was counted many times. Its matching antigen is unknown. V shed 0 bases and J shed 4 bases, with 10 bases lying between them. CDR1 is GTSNPN, CDR2 SVGIG, per germline (reference sequence). The CDR3 is 15 amino acids. General study points: Several hundred graft clones that had expanded were reportedly the source of alpha-beta T cells about two months after transplant. T-cell counts and diversity were attributed mostly to newly produced T cells one year after transplant. Where some patients showed high TCRbeta diversity at day 60, it came from recipient T cells and thymic progenitors that had survived.

The sequence derives from a female patient between 2 and 15 years old who had a stem cell transplant for congenital amegakaryocytic thrombocytopenia, so the T cells may come from the graft donor. The chain has TRBV30 and TRBJ2-6; unclear D gene. Material: PBMCs, mostly from graft donor cells, obtained 180 days after TCRalphabeta/CD19-depleted stem cell transplant. The DNA of the CDR3 is TGTGCCTGGAGTGTAGAAAAAGGGGGGGCCAACGTCCTGACTTTC. This encodes CAWSVEKGGANVLTF.